These T cell receptor beta chains were read from a single sample in a study of shared clonotypes between healthy human individuals. The assay was immunoSEQ multiplex PCR, and TCRdb's table has in-frame clones only and misses some. This sample yields millions of clones, of which 85% to 95% are seen a single time; 0.39% belongs to the top ten. Sequences were obtained from naive CD4+ T cells from PBMCs. The receptor source for this set is a man aged 18-30 years in good health. Some clones in this sample may be carry-over from other donors' samples. Both conserved end residues are part of each CDR3. The D gene is left open where the match is weak. Size is stated for part of the rows, as once, few or many counts, or as a class when the clone is expanded.

NA | TRBJ1-1 | TRBD1 | TRBV15 | CATSRLDRARNTEAFF | TGTGCCACCAGCAGACTAGACAGGGCCCGGAACACTGAAGCTTTCTTT
NA | TRBJ1-1 | NA | TRBV5-4 | CASSLSQGTIFEAFF | TGTGCCAGCAGCTTGAGTCAGGGAACCATCTTTGAAGCTTTCTTT
NA | TRBJ1-5 | TRBD1 | TRBV2 | CASRPSQGAGNQPQHF | TGTGCCAGCAGGCCATCACAGGGGGCAGGGAATCAGCCCCAGCATTTT
NA | TRBJ2-7 | TRBD2 | TRBV19 | CASSSLGELAVRLPTGQYF | TGTGCCAGTAGTTCCCTAGGGGAACTAGCGGTACGGTTACCCACGGGGCAGTACTTC
NA | TRBJ2-7 | TRBD2 | TRBV2 | CASRLAGLSYEQYF | TGTGCCAGCAGATTAGCGGGACTTAGCTACGAGCAGTACTTC
NA | TRBJ1-2 | TRBD1 | TRBV7-9 | CASSPRTGGASYGYTF | TGTGCCAGCAGCCCCCGGACAGGGGGCGCCTCCTATGGCTACACCTTC
NA | TRBJ2-7 | TRBD2 | TRBV15 | CATSRGLSSYEQYF | TGTGCCACCAGCCGGGGACTATCCTCCTACGAGCAGTACTTC
NA | TRBJ1-1 | TRBD1 | TRBV7-3 | CASSLMPGGNTEAFF | TGTGCCAGCAGCTTAATGCCAGGGGGGAACACTGAAGCTTTCTTT
NA | TRBJ2-5 | NA | TRBV7-2 | CASTFSGVQETQYF | TGTGCCAGCACCTTTTCCGGGGTTCAAGAGACCCAGTACTTC
NA | TRBJ2-7 | NA | TRBV19 | CASSPKDAYEQYF | TGTGCCAGTAGCCCCAAAGATGCCTACGAGCAGTACTTC
NA | TRBJ1-6 | NA | TRBV11-2 | CASSPQGGNSPLHF | TGTGCCAGCAGCCCCCAGGGAGGGAATTCACCCCTCCACTTT
NA | TRBJ2-3 | NA | TRBV5-1 | CASSARPSDTQYF | TGCGCCAGCAGCGCCCGACCGTCAGATACGCAGTATTTT
NA | TRBJ1-2 | NA | TRBV28 | CASSWADYGYTF | TGTGCCAGCAGTTGGGCAGATTATGGCTACACCTTC
NA | TRBJ2-7 | NA | TRBV25-1 | CASSERGGGVGEQYF | TGTGCCAGCAGTGAAAGAGGGGGGGGAGTCGGCGAGCAGTACTTC
NA | TRBJ1-1 | TRBD1 | TRBV19 | CASSTTGQGPEKVAFF | TGTGCCAGTAGTACCACGGGACAGGGCCCAGAGAAGGTGGCTTTCTTT
NA | TRBJ1-2 | NA | TRBV19 | CASSTRDGRVAYGYTF | TGTGCCAGTAGTACGAGGGACGGTCGAGTGGCCTATGGCTACACCTTC
once | TRBJ1-4 | NA | TRBV6-5 | CASSYQHDGKLFF | TGTGCCAGCAGTTATCAGCACGACGGGAAACTGTTTTTT
NA | TRBJ2-7 | NA | TRBV23-1 | CASSQSGREVGSYEQYF | TGCGCCAGCAGTCAATCGGGACGGGAAGTTGGGTCCTACGAGCAGTACTTC
NA | TRBJ1-2 | TRBD1 | TRBV6-1 | CASSLRDSSYGYTF | TGTGCCAGCAGCCTGAGGGACAGTTCGTATGGCTACACCTTC
NA | TRBJ2-1 | TRBD1 | TRBV27 | CASSFTGTGVNEQFF | TGTGCCAGCAGTTTCACCGGGACAGGGGTGAATGAGCAGTTCTTC
NA | TRBJ1-2 | TRBD1 | TRBV28 | CASSLLVQGASPLYGYTF | TGTGCCAGCAGTTTATTAGTACAGGGGGCGTCCCCTCTCTATGGCTACACCTTC
NA | TRBJ1-2 | NA | TRBV30 | CAWRKQANYGYTF | TGTGCCTGGCGAAAACAAGCTAACTATGGCTACACCTTC
NA | TRBJ2-7 | NA | TRBV28 | CASSPTDRAYEQYF | TGTGCCAGCAGTCCAACGGACAGAGCCTACGAGCAGTACTTC
NA | TRBJ2-3 | TRBD1 | TRBV28 | CASSLAPGQGSTDTQYF | TGTGCCAGCAGTTTAGCTCCGGGACAGGGGAGCACAGATACGCAGTATTTT
NA | TRBJ1-4 | TRBD1 | TRBV28 | CASSSGQEVEKLFF | TGTGCCAGCAGCTCCGGACAGGAGGTTGAAAAACTGTTTTTT
NA | TRBJ2-2 | NA | TRBV5-5 | CASSFEGGMSNTGELFF | TGTGCCAGCAGCTTCGAGGGCGGGATGTCGAACACCGGGGAGCTGTTTTTT
NA | TRBJ2-1 | TRBD1 | TRBV29-1 | CSEMTGSDEQFF | TGCAGCGAAATGACAGGGTCAGATGAGCAGTTCTTC
NA | TRBJ1-1 | TRBD1 | TRBV7-2 | CASSSTGLNTEAFF | TGTGCCAGCAGCTCGACAGGGCTGAACACTGAAGCTTTCTTT
NA | TRBJ1-4 | TRBD1 | TRBV5-4 | CASSYPGQGNEKLFF | TGTGCCAGCAGCTACCCGGGACAGGGGAATGAAAAACTGTTTTTT
NA | TRBJ2-1 | NA | TRBV20-1 | CSARGDPTQFF | TGCAGTGCCAGGGGGGACCCCACTCAGTTCTTC
once | TRBJ2-7 | NA | TRBV27 | CASSPRQGVYEQYF | TGTGCCAGCAGTCCCAGGCAGGGTGTGTACGAGCAGTACTTC
NA | TRBJ2-7 | NA | TRBV6-9 | CASDGAASYEQYF | TGTGCCAGTGATGGCGCCGCCTCCTACGAGCAGTACTTC
NA | TRBJ1-5 | TRBD1 | TRBV27 | CATYRGTGVNQPQHF | TGTGCCACCTACCGGGGGACAGGGGTCAATCAGCCCCAGCATTTT
NA | TRBJ2-5 | TRBD1 | TRBV2 | CASNARGSQETQYF | TGTGCCAGCAACGCCAGGGGGAGCCAAGAGACCCAGTACTTC
NA | TRBJ2-7 | NA | TRBV25-1 | CASSSGTLSEQYF | TGTGCCAGCAGTTCGGGGACCTTGAGCGAGCAGTACTTC
NA | TRBJ2-2 | TRBD1 | TRBV4-3 | CASSQERDRVEELFF | TGCGCCAGCAGCCAAGAGAGGGACAGGGTAGAGGAGCTGTTTTTT
NA | TRBJ1-2 | NA | TRBV14 | CASSRDGTNYGYTF | TGTGCCAGCAGCCGGGACGGCACTAACTATGGCTACACCTTC
NA | TRBJ2-7 | TRBD2 | TRBV27 | CASSLSGLAGGPLREQYF | TGTGCCAGCAGTTTATCGGGACTAGCGGGAGGACCCTTGAGGGAGCAGTACTTC
NA | TRBJ2-2 | NA | TRBV5-1 | CASSLDTVRTGELFF | TGCGCCAGCAGCTTGGACACGGTGAGGACCGGGGAGCTGTTTTTT
NA | TRBJ1-5 | NA | TRBV28 | CASSSPGASNQPQHF | TGTGCCAGCAGTTCCCCCGGGGCTAGCAATCAGCCCCAGCATTTT
NA | TRBJ2-4 | NA | TRBV5-5 | CASSSRDTGDLAKNIQYF | TGTGCCAGCAGCTCCCGGGACACGGGGGATCTAGCCAAAAACATTCAGTACTTC
NA | TRBJ2-1 | TRBD2 | TRBV27 | CASSMRTSGYNEQFF | TGTGCCAGCAGTATGAGGACTAGCGGCTACAATGAGCAGTTCTTC
NA | TRBJ2-1 | TRBD2 | TRBV6-4 | CASSETPLAGFPQFF | TGTGCCAGCAGTGAAACACCCCTAGCGGGATTCCCCCAGTTCTTC